Only a few counts were recorded for the clone carrying this TCR beta chain. The antigen is undetermined. V was shortened by 6 bases and J by 8 bases, with 10 bases between the two germline ends. CDR3 length: 11 residues. Germline CDR1 is MNHEY and CDR2 is SVGEGT. TCRdb analysed the RT-PCR reads with MiXCR anew, one entry per CDR3 protein. This table has about 540,000 distinct CDR3 sequences, approximately 22% appearing once. This specimen comes from a study of response to subunit inactivated influenza vaccine. Whole-study results and caveats: T cells newly recruited by each seasonal influenza vaccination are few, the authors suggested.

The data also belong to a second study, concerning T cells expressing NK-cell markers. That publication notes: 5'RACE template switching with UMIs produced the TCR beta cDNA. The study found these clonotypes also leading the CD3+CD56-NKG2C+ fraction in a few donors.

The origin of this receptor is a man over 45 who received an inactivated influenza vaccine. V and J are TRBV6-2 or TRBV6-3 and TRBJ1-2, with no clear D. The starting material was CD4+ T cells sorted from PBMCs, obtained roughly 12 days after vaccination. CDR3 residues: CASRDSAGYTF. CDR3 nucleotide sequence: TGTGCCAGCAGAGACTCGGCGGGCTACACCTTC.